These 5 T cell receptor beta chains came from one sample sequenced in a study of blood T cell repertoires in COVID-19. The protocol was immunoSEQ multiplex PCR, while the TCRdb copy is restricted to in-frame clones and leaves out a portion. There are around 58,000 clones in the sample; around four fifths occur only once, and over 4.5% lies in the top ten. Sequencing was carried out using peripheral blood. These receptors all come from a human donor in a cohort sampled during active COVID-19.

The gene calls are TRBV11-3 and TRBJ2-1; 9 bases fit TRBD2. Germline V gene sequence: CDR1 SGHNT, CDR2 YENEEA. The CDR3 has 18 amino acids. Trimming took 1 base from V and 0 from J; bases not matched to a gene: 7. The CDR3 DNA reads TGTGCCAGCAGCTTAGGCGGGGGGGCCCGGGCCTCCTACAATGAGCAGTTCTTC. Its translation is CASSLGGGARASYNEQFF.

The chain employs TRBV30 and TRBJ1-3; 9 bases are shared with TRBD1. Germline V lookup: CDR1 GTSNPN, CDR2 SVGIG (reference sequence). The CDR3 spans 15 residues. After removal of 2 bases from V and 2 bases from J, the junction contained 4 bases not matched to a gene. The CDR3 sequence: CAWSPWDRAGNTIYF. The CDR3 DNA reads TGTGCCTGGAGTCCCTGGGACAGGGCTGGAAACACCATATATTTT.

This chain links TRBV7-8 with TRBJ2-7, with 9 bases matching TRBD1. Germline V gene lookup returns CDR1 SGHVS and CDR2 FQNEAQ. This CDR3 has 14 amino acids. With 6 bases clipped from V and 2 bases from J, the junction kept 5 bases outside the gene matches. DNA for the CDR3: TGTGCCAGCAGTTGGGACAGGGCCGCCTACGAGCAGTACTTC. Translated, it gives CASSWDRAAYEQYF.

V is TRBV9 and J is TRBJ1-5; TRBD1 aligns across 10 bases. This CDR3 region has 15 residues. After removal of 5 bases from V and 7 bases from J, the junction contained 9 bases not matched to a gene. Germline CDR1 reads SGDLS; CDR2 reads YYNGEE. The CDR3 region has the DNA TGTGCCAGCAGTCCAGGGACAGGGGTGACCCAGCCCCAGCATTTT. This codes for CASSPGTGVTQPQHF.

The CDR3 reads CAISATSGASEQYF. For the CDR3, the DNA is TGTGCCATCAGTGCGACTAGCGGGGCCTCCGAGCAGTACTTC. The rearrangement uses TRBV10-3 and TRBJ2-7; 11 bases are shared with TRBD2. Unmatched junction bases numbered 5, after V lost 4 bases and J lost 6 bases. Germline CDR1 and CDR2: ENHRY and SYGVKD. The CDR3 is made up of 14 amino acids.